The clone carrying this T cell receptor beta chain was seen a few times. The antigen remains unidentified. This entry comes from a study of T-cell memory formation after mild COVID-19. Whole-study results and caveats: Clones shrinking from day 15 to 85 showed even CD4/CD8 mixes; later expanders tilted CD4+. Shrinking CD4+ clones were chiefly CM and EM; CD8+ ones were chiefly EMRA. Pre-infection memory contained some responding clones, which suggested that cross-reactive memory had joined.

Germline loops: CDR1 SGHVS, CDR2 FQNEAQ. Deletions cut 5 bases from V and 6 bases from J, with 16 bases between. The CDR3 length is 14 residues. 5'RACE primed at constant segments yielded TCR alpha and TCR beta cDNA libraries bearing sample barcodes and UMIs. TCRdb re-called the 5' RACE reads with MiXCR, one entry per CDR3 protein. The sample carries 280,000 or so distinct CDR3 sequences, roughly 8.2% recorded once. Sequencing was done on a sample of PBMCs or a T cell subset sorted from them (not recorded which). The chain recombines TRBV7-8 with TRBJ1-1; no clear D. The TCR was taken from a man aged 18 to 35 who had mild COVID-19 (a few samples of this study predate the infection). Cell type and time point are not known. The CDR3 is CASSVDAGGAEAFF. The CDR3 DNA reads as TGTGCCAGCAGCGTGGACGCCGGTGGGGCTGAAGCTTTCTTT.